These 3 T cell receptor beta chains share one sample of origin, sequenced in a study of OX40 agonist ivuxolimab in advanced cancers. Libraries were prepared by immunoSEQ multiplex PCR; TCRdb keeps only in-frame clonotypes and omits some of them. The sample carries 55,000 to 60,000 clones, 84% recorded once. The sample consisted of CD4+ or CD8+ T cells sorted from blood, taken in a trial of the OX40 agonist ivuxolimab. These receptors were obtained from an adult with an advanced solid tumor such as melanoma, head and neck, liver or kidney cancer.

V and J are TRBV2 and TRBJ1-2; 10 bases map to TRBD1. V was pared by 7 bases and J by 2 bases, with 7 bases of the junction left unmatched. CDR1 and CDR2 from the germline V gene are SNHLY and FYNNEI. The CDR3 runs 15 residues. CDR3 sequence: CASTPGQGRNYGYTF. The DNA of the CDR3 is TGTGCCAGCACCCCGGGACAGGGGAGAAACTATGGCTACACCTTC.

The chain uses TRBV19 and TRBJ1-1; tentative D call: TRBD1 (5 bases). CDR1 is LNHDA, CDR2 SQIVND, per germline (reference sequence). Trimming cost V 6 bases and J 0 bases, with 8 bases left between them. The CDR3 length is 13 residues. CDR3 in DNA: TGTGCCAGTAGGGTGACAGTGAACACTGAAGCTTTCTTT. It codes for CASRVTVNTEAFF.

The rearrangement uses TRBV6-5 and TRBJ1-3; TRBD1 might be the D (6 bases). The CDR3 loop spans 11 amino acids. V was cut by 11 bases and J by 5 bases, with 10 bases left in between. Germline V gene sequence: CDR1 MNHEY, CDR2 SVGAGI. Here the CDR3 DNA reads TGTGCCGCAGGGGAAAGAAACACCATATATTTT. It is translated as CAAGERNTIYF.